The 7 T cell receptor beta chains listed next were all sequenced from one sample in a study of blood T cell repertoires in COVID-19. Data came from immunoSEQ multiplex PCR; TCRdb stores just in-frame clones and leaves some out. The table records about 160,000 clones, 80% to 90% of them present only once. The sample taken for sequencing was peripheral blood. The receptor source for this set is a woman aged 55-70 years who had recovered from COVID-19.

This rearrangement joins TRBV11-2 to TRBJ2-7, with a possible D match to TRBD2 (6 bases). Per the germline V gene, CDR1 is SGHAT and CDR2 is FQNNGV. Trimming cost V 4 bases and J 7 bases, with 17 bases left between them. The CDR3 is 14 amino acids. The CDR3 loop is CASSSWSGVWEQYF. The CDR3 bases are TGTGCCAGCAGCTCTTGGTCGGGGGTGTGGGAGCAGTACTTC.

DNA for the CDR3: TGTGCCAGCCGGACCCAGCGGGGGGGCGGCACAGATACGCAGTATTTT. Translation: CASRTQRGGGTDTQYF. This chain joins TRBV27 and TRBJ2-3; 10 bases fit TRBD2. From germline, CDR1 is MNHEY and CDR2 SMNVEV (reference sequence). V trimming: 8 bases; J trimming: 1 base; junction bases outside the gene matches: 9. The CDR3 loop spans 16 amino acids.

This rearrangement joins TRBV5-1 to TRBJ1-1; 10 bases agree with TRBD1. The germline CDR1 and CDR2 sequences are SGHRS and YFSETQ. The CDR3 is 14 amino acids. The V gene end was trimmed by 4 bases and the J gene end by 9 bases; junction bases not matched to a gene: 9. CDR3 amino acids: CASSPDRGSQKAFF. The CDR3 DNA sequence: TGCGCCAGCAGCCCGGACAGGGGGAGTCAAAAAGCTTTCTTT.

The chain couples TRBV19 to TRBJ1-5; weak D call: TRBD1 (6 bases). V lost 6 bases to trimming and J lost 6 bases, with 18 bases between them. The germline V gene encodes CDR1 LNHDA and CDR2 SQIVND (reference sequence). CDR3 length: 15 residues. CDR3 loop: CASRWTDGVPQPQHF. Here the CDR3 DNA reads TGTGCCAGTAGGTGGACAGACGGGGTGCCTCAGCCCCAGCATTTT.

J is TRBJ2-3 and V is TRBV5-4, with 7 bases that match TRBD1. The CDR3 sequence is 16 residues long. Germline V gives CDR1 SGHNT, CDR2 YYREEE (reference sequence). V dropped 4 bases and J dropped 4; count of bases not matched to a gene: 12. In DNA form, the CDR3 reads TGTGCCAGCAGCCAACTAAAACAGGGGTACGCAGATACGCAGTATTTT. Its protein is CASSQLKQGYADTQYF.

V and J are TRBV7-9 and TRBJ2-6; TRBD2 agrees at 7 bases. The CDR3 contains 16 residues. Germline V gene data show CDR1 as SEHNR and CDR2 as FQNEAQ (reference sequence). Losses at the gene ends were 5 bases for V and 0 bases for J; bases not matched to a gene: 4. This chain's CDR3 is CASSLSGGSGANVLTF. CDR3 in DNA: TGTGCCAGCAGCCTGTCGGGGGGCTCTGGGGCCAACGTCCTGACTTTC.

The chain couples TRBV5-5 to TRBJ2-5; 7 nucleotides agree with TRBD1. V gave up 0 bases and J gave up 1 base; unmatched junction bases: 6. There are 16 residues in the CDR3. Germline loops: CDR1 SGHKS, CDR2 YYEKEE (reference sequence). The CDR3 DNA follows: TGTGCCAGCAGCTTGGCCCGGACAGGCGGCCAAGAGACCCAGTACTTC. Protein sequence: CASSLARTGGQETQYF.